Here is one T cell receptor (beta chain) with its context. The data derive from a study of shared clonotypes between healthy human individuals. The data were produced by immunoSEQ multiplex PCR, yet TCRdb's version contains in-frame clones alone and is incomplete. The sample comprises some 650,000 clones, around 97% of which are singletons, and 0.045% to 0.07% rests with the top ten. The split of CD4+ cells yielded CD45RA+ naive and CD45RA-negative memory subsets. The V gene end was trimmed by 4 bases and the J gene end by 4 bases; junction bases not matched to a gene: 9. The CDR3 contains 16 residues. Germline lookup yields CDR1 MNHNY and CDR2 SVGAGI (reference sequence).

The TCR originated in a woman between 25 and 40 years old in good health. Specimen: naive CD4+ T cells sorted from blood. Documented subset: CD45RA+ positively selected. The chain joins TRBV6-6 to TRBJ1-1, with 10 bases matching TRBD1. CDR3 amino acids: CASSFRRGTGATEAFF. The CDR3 DNA follows: TGTGCCAGCAGTTTCCGCCGAGGGACAGGGGCCACTGAAGCTTTCTTT.